This T cell receptor beta chain was sequenced in a study of Graves' ophthalmopathy and Graves' hyperthyroidism. In this sample, this clonotype turned up many times. Its antigen is still unknown. Whole-study results and caveats: Detected in blood as well were most expanded thyroid clonotypes with frequency above 0.001.

Per germline, CDR1 MNHEY and CDR2 SMNVEV (reference sequence). Trimming removed 4 bases from V and 0 bases from J, with 7 bases in between. This CDR3 is 13 amino acids long. Scientists amplified the TCR beta CDR3 regions from RNA transcripts. HTBI-primed RT-PCR formed the first round, and a multiplex PCR formed the second. TCRdb itself ran the multiplex PCR reads through MiXCR, one entry per CDR3 protein. The sample holds a few hundred thousand distinct CDR3 sequences, around 21% seen once. Stable hyperthyroidism was defined by absence of ophthalmopathy within 18 months of follow-up. The rearrangement joins TRBV27 to TRBJ2-7, with D perhaps being TRBD1 or TRBD2 (5 bases each). The material sequenced was peripheral blood. The receptor's source is a woman aged 18-29 years with stable Graves' hyperthyroidism. This CDR3 reads CASSWGISYEQYF. Written as DNA, the CDR3 is TGTGCCAGCAGTTGGGGGATCTCCTACGAGCAGTACTTC.